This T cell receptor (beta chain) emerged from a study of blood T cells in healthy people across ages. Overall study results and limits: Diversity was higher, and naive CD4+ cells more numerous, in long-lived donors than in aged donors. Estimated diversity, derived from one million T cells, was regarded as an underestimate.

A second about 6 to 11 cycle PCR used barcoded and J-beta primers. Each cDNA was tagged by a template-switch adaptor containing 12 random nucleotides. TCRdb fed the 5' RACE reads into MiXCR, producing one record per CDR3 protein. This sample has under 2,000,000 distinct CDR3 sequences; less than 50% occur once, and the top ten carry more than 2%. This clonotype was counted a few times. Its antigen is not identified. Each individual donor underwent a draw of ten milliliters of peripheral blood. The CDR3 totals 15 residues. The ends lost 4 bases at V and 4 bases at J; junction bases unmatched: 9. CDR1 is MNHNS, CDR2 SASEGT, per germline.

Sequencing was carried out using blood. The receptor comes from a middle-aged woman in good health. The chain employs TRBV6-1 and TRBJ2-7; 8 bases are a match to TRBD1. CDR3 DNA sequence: TGTGCCAGCAGTGTCGAGCGACAGGGGCCTTACGAGCAGTACTTC. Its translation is CASSVERQGPYEQYF.